These 23 T cell receptor beta chains were sequenced from one sample in a study of OX40 agonist ivuxolimab in advanced cancers. Produced via immunoSEQ multiplex PCR; TCRdb's table is partial and in-frame only. The data contain about 70,000 clones, 85% of them singletons. This specimen was CD4+ or CD8+ T cells sorted from blood, taken in a trial of the OX40 agonist ivuxolimab. These receptor sequences come from an adult with an advanced solid tumor such as melanoma, head and neck, liver or kidney cancer.

The V gene is TRBV18, the J gene TRBJ2-3; a weak D match, TRBD1 (5 bases). Germline V CDR1 and CDR2: KGHSH, LQKENI. The V and J ends lost 0 bases and 2 bases respectively, with 15 bases between them. This CDR3 region has 17 residues. CDR3 DNA sequence: TGTGCCAGCTCACCACCTACAGGCGGCGACCCCACAGATACGCAGTATTTT. Its protein is CASSPPTGGDPTDTQYF.

V is TRBV4-1 and J is TRBJ1-1; maybe TRBD1 (6 bases). V shed 3 bases and J shed 7 bases, with 18 bases lying between them. The CDR3 has 15 amino acids. Germline values: CDR1 MGHRA, CDR2 YSYEKL. The CDR3 is CASSHPVDRKNEAFF. For the CDR3, the DNA is TGCGCCAGCAGCCATCCGGTCGACAGGAAGAATGAAGCTTTCTTT.

The chain couples TRBV5-1 to TRBJ2-5; 7 nucleotides align to TRBD1. With 1 base clipped from V and 5 bases from J, the junction kept 2 bases outside the gene matches. Germline CDR1 reads SGHRS; CDR2 reads YFSETQ. CDR3 size: 13 residues. DNA for the CDR3: TGCGCCAGCAGCTTGCTACAGGGGGAGACCCAGTACTTC. This codes for CASSLLQGETQYF.

The chain joins TRBV28 to TRBJ2-7, with D possibly being TRBD1 (6 bases). Germline V CDR1 and CDR2: MDHEN, SYDVKM. V lost 2 bases, J lost 5 bases, and 13 bases lay in between. This CDR3 is 14 amino acids long. CDR3 nucleotide sequence: TGTGCCAGCAGTTTAATGGGACAACAGGACGAGCAGTACTTC. Translated, it gives CASSLMGQQDEQYF.

Here the CDR3 DNA reads TGTGCCAGCAGCTTAGATCGGACAGCCTCCTACGAGCAGTACTTC. Protein product: CASSLDRTASYEQYF. The V gene is TRBV11-3, the J gene TRBJ2-7, with a tentative D call TRBD1 (6 bases). Germline-derived CDR1 and CDR2 are SGHNT and YENEEA. The germline V and J ends were trimmed by 0 bases and 0 bases, with 9 bases remaining between them. The CDR3 has 15 residues.

V gene TRBV19 combines with J gene TRBJ2-7; D is ambiguous. This CDR3 comprises 14 residues. The germline V and J ends were trimmed by 1 base and 1 base, with 8 bases remaining between them. Germline CDR1 reads LNHDA; CDR2 reads SQIVND (reference sequence). CDR3 sequence (DNA): TGTGCCAGTAGTATAGGTGTAGCATCCTACGAGCAGTACTTC. This sequence encodes CASSIGVASYEQYF. Together with reference TRBV19 and TRBJ2-7, the CDR3 gives the full variable domain: DGGITQSPKYLFRKEGQNVTLSCEQNLNHDAMYWYRQDPGQGLRLIYYSQIVNDFQKGDIAEGYSVSREKKESFPLTVTSAQKNPTAFYLCASSIGVASYEQYFGPGTRLTVT.

V and J are TRBV12-5 and TRBJ1-2; TRBD1 matches at 7 bases. From germline, CDR1 is LGHNT and CDR2 FRNRAP. Unmatched junction bases numbered 12, after V lost 1 base and J lost 7 bases. This CDR3 has 16 amino acids. This CDR3 is CASGLAPQGLSSGYTF. CDR3 sequence (DNA): TGTGCTAGTGGTTTGGCCCCACAGGGGCTCAGCAGTGGCTACACCTTC. Complete variable domain (other parts from reference TRBV12-5 and TRBJ1-2): DARVTQTPRHKVTEMGQEVTMRCQPILGHNTVFWYRQTMMQGLELLAYFRNRAPLDDSGMPKDRFSAEMPDATLATLKIQPSEPRDSAVYFCASGLAPQGLSSGYTFGSGTRLTVV.

The chain employs TRBV19 and TRBJ1-4; no clear D. CDR1 LNHDA and CDR2 SQIVND come from the germline V gene (reference sequence). V was cut by 9 bases and J by 6 bases, with 17 bases left in between. The CDR3 spans 14 residues. CDR3 loop: CARHTGGRDEKLFF. The CDR3 coding sequence is TGTGCCAGACATACCGGCGGGCGGGATGAAAAACTGTTTTTT.

This clone has only one observation. The CDR3 is CASSYVPHSYEQYF. As DNA, the CDR3 is TGTGCCAGCAGTTACGTCCCTCACTCCTACGAGCAGTACTTC. The chain recombines TRBV6-6 with TRBJ2-7; D unclear. The V and J ends lost 2 bases and 0 bases respectively, with 8 bases between them. The CDR3 is made up of 14 amino acids. Per germline, CDR1 MNHNY and CDR2 SVGAGI (reference sequence).

The chain couples TRBV25-1 to TRBJ1-2; TRBD1 aligns across 9 bases. Germline assignment: CDR1 MGHDK and CDR2 SYGVNS. The CDR3 length is 14 residues. Trimming at V came to 6 bases and at J to 4 bases, leaving 6 bases not matched to a gene. The CDR3: CASSSTTGGYGYTF. CDR3 sequence (DNA): TGTGCCAGCAGCAGTACGACAGGGGGCTATGGCTACACCTTC.

The chain employs TRBV10-1 and TRBJ2-7; tentative D call: TRBD2 (5 bases). With 4 bases removed from V and 0 bases from J, the gap between germline ends came to 10 bases. The CDR3 loop spans 14 amino acids. Looked up from germline, CDR1 is WNHNN and CDR2 is SYGVQD (reference sequence). The DNA of the CDR3 is TGCGCCAGCAGTGCCCAGCGGAACTCCTACGAGCAGTACTTC. Encoded protein: CASSAQRNSYEQYF.

This sequence joins TRBV4-1 and TRBJ2-6; the D is unclear. The CDR3 spans 19 residues. CDR1 and CDR2 from the germline V gene are MGHRA and YSYEKL. V was shortened by 5 bases and J by 4 bases, with 24 bases between the two germline ends. This CDR3 is CASSDQSKIVVMGANVLTF. DNA of the CDR3: TGCGCCAGCAGCGATCAAAGTAAAATAGTAGTGATGGGGGCCAACGTCCTGACTTTC.

V is TRBV2 and J is TRBJ2-5; the D is unclear. Germline V lookup: CDR1 SNHLY, CDR2 FYNNEI. The CDR3 length is 13 residues. V was shortened by 4 bases and J by 5 bases, with 11 bases between the two germline ends. CDR3 loop: CASSGPTGETQYF. The CDR3 DNA reads TGTGCCAGCAGTGGACCCACCGGGGAGACCCAGTACTTC.

This chain links TRBV5-1 with TRBJ1-1, with a weak D call TRBD1 (5 bases). Germline CDR1 and CDR2: SGHRS and YFSETQ. V was pared by 2 bases and J by 4 bases, with 9 bases between. The CDR3 loop spans 13 amino acids. CDR3 nucleotides: TGCGCCAGCAGCTTCAGCCAGGGCACTGAAGCTTTCTTT. Protein product: CASSFSQGTEAFF. The full variable domain, with the rest looked up from reference TRBV5-1 and TRBJ1-1, is KAGVTQTPRYLIKTRGQQVTLSCSPISGHRSVSWYQQTPGQGLQFLFEYFSETQRNKGNFPGRFSGRQFSNSRSEMNVSTLELGDSALYLCASSFSQGTEAFFGQGTRLTVV.

This chain joins TRBV18 and TRBJ1-2, with D perhaps matching TRBD1 (6 bases). Germline CDR1 reads KGHSH; CDR2 reads LQKENI. V lost 3 bases and J lost 4, with 15 bases in between. This CDR3 has 15 residues. CDR3 residues: CASSPVGGEGYGYTF. DNA of the CDR3: TGTGCCAGCTCACCCGTTGGGGGCGAGGGCTATGGCTACACCTTC.

This clone was detected only once. The V call is TRBV7-9, the J call TRBJ1-2; 7 positions match TRBD1. This CDR3 has 15 residues. The V gene end was trimmed by 0 bases and the J gene end by 1 base; junction bases not matched to a gene: 2. Germline V gene lookup returns CDR1 SEHNR and CDR2 FQNEAQ (reference sequence). The DNA for the CDR3 is TGTGCCAGCAGCTTAGCACAGGGGATTAACTATGGCTACACCTTC. It translates to CASSLAQGINYGYTF.

This chain links TRBV12-5 with TRBJ2-1; D perhaps matches TRBD2 (6 bases). V gave up 10 bases and J gave up 2 bases, with 18 bases separating them. The length of the CDR3 is 15 residues. From germline, CDR1 is LGHNT and CDR2 FRNRAP. The CDR3 DNA reads TGTGCTACCGGCGGGGCGGGATTGACCTACAATGAGCAGTTCTTC. As protein: CATGGAGLTYNEQFF.

The rearrangement uses TRBV21-1 and TRBJ1-1. TRBV21-1 is deemed a pseudogene. The CDR3 sequence is 14 residues long. The CDR3 loop is CASSKGHMNTEAFF. The CDR3 DNA sequence: TGTGCCAGCAGCAAAGGTCATATGAACACTGAAGCTTTCTTT.

The chain couples TRBV27 to TRBJ2-2; no clear D gene. The ends were cut back, 1 base at V and 6 bases at J, with 9 bases in the middle. The CDR3 consists of 14 residues. CDR1 is MNHEY and CDR2 is SMNVEV in the germline V gene (reference sequence). CDR3: CASSLLDYSGELFF. CDR3 sequence (DNA): TGTGCCAGCAGTTTATTAGATTATTCCGGGGAGCTGTTTTTT.

The chain uses TRBV12-5 and TRBJ1-3; D not certain. V shed 2 bases and J shed 5 bases, with 4 bases lying between them. The CDR3 totals 12 residues. The V gene's germline CDR1 is LGHNT and CDR2 FRNRAP. The CDR3 reads CASGLLRNTIYF. The CDR3 region has the DNA TGTGCTAGTGGTTTGTTACGAAACACCATATATTTT.

The V call is TRBV15, the J call TRBJ1-4; tentatively, D is TRBD1 (5 bases). Germline CDR1 and CDR2: LNHNV and YYDKDF (reference sequence). Trimming cost V 1 base and J 7 bases, with 13 bases left between them. The CDR3 loop spans 15 amino acids. The CDR3 DNA is TGTGCCACCAGCAGAGCAGCAGGGAGTGTTGAAAAACTGTTTTTT. As protein: CATSRAAGSVEKLFF.

The chain has TRBV12-5 and TRBJ2-1; 12 positions agree with TRBD2. This CDR3 spans 18 amino acids. The V segment lost 0 bases and the J segment 7 bases; nucleotides outside the gene matches: 10. Germline V gene sequence: CDR1 LGHNT, CDR2 FRNRAP. The CDR3: CASGLVVSLTSGSNEQFF. The CDR3 region has the DNA TGTGCTAGTGGTTTGGTAGTTTCGTTGACTAGCGGGAGTAATGAGCAGTTCTTC.

This clone was seen only a few times. V gene TRBV7-2 combines with J gene TRBJ2-5; D remains unclear. Trimming removed 2 bases from V and 0 bases from J, with 4 bases in between. The CDR3 is made up of 13 amino acids. The V gene's germline CDR1 is SGHTA and CDR2 FQGNSA. DNA for the CDR3: TGTGCCAGCAGCTTACGGTACCAAGAGACCCAGTACTTC. It codes for CASSLRYQETQYF.